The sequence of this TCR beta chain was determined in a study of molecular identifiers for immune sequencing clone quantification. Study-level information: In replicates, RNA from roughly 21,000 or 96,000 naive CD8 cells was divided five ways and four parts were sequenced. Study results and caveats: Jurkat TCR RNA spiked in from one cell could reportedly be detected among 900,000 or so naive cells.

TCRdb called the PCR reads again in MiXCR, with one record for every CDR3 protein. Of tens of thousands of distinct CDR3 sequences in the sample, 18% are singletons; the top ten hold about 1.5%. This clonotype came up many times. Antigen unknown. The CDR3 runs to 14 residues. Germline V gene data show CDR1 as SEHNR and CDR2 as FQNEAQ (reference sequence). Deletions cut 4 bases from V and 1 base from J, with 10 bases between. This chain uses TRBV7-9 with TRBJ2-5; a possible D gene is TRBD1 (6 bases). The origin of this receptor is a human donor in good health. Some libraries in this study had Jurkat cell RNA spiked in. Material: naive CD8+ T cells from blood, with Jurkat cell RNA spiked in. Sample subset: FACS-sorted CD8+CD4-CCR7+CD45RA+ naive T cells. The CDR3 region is CASSSTGPQETQYF. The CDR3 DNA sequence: TGTGCCAGCAGCTCGACAGGACCCCAAGAGACCCAGTACTTC.